This record covers a single T cell receptor (beta chain). Germline CDR1 ENHRY, CDR2 SYGVKD. Deletions cut 6 bases from V and 6 bases from J, with 17 bases between. The CDR3 sequence is 14 residues long. The data belong to a study of T-cell memory formation after mild COVID-19. TCRdb processed the 5' RACE reads anew with MiXCR; each CDR3 protein has one entry. The table has 120,000 to 150,000 distinct CDR3 sequences, approximately 5.7% seen once. This receptor was obtained from an adult woman who had mild COVID-19 (a few samples of this study predate the infection). Cell type and time point are not known. Sequencing was performed on PBMCs or a T cell subset sorted from them (not recorded which). This chain links TRBV10-3 with TRBJ1-1, with a weak D call TRBD1 (5 bases). The CDR3 loop reads CAIRGQERKAEAFF. The CDR3 nucleotides read TGTGCCATCAGGGGGCAAGAAAGAAAGGCTGAAGCTTTCTTT.